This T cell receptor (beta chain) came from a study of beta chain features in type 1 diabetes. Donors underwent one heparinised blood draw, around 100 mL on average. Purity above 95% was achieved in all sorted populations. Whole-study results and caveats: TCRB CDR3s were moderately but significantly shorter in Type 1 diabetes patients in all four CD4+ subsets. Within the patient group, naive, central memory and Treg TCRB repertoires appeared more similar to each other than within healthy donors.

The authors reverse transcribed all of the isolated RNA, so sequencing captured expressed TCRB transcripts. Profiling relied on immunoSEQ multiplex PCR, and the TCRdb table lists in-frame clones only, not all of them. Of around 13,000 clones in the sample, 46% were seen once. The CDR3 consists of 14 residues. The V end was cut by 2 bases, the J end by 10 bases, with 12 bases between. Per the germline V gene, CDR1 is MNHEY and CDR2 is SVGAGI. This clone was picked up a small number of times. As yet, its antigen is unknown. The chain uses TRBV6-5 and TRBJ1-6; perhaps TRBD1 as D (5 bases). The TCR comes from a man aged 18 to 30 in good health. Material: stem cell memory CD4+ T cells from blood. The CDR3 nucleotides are TGTGCCAGCAGTTACGATCAGGGTCAATCACCCCTCCACTTT. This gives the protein CASSYDQGQSPLHF.